This T cell receptor beta chain derives from a study of identical twins (dated by TCRdb to 2016 to 2018). In terms of the full investigation: To test whether fetal clonotypes persist, this study deep-sequenced TCR alpha and beta repertoires from monozygotic twins, from unrelated adults of various ages, and from cord blood. To rule out contamination, replicate twin experiments were performed at different times with different library preparation protocols.

Worth noting for this clonotype: Its specific antigen is unknown. No qualities accompany the bases; no much larger clone lies one base away.

The library was built by means of 5' RACE. Sequencing was carried out with an Illumina HiSeq 2000. A universal primer binding site was added through template switching, and the final cDNA carried a unique molecular identifier so that TCR cDNA molecules could be counted accurately. First-strand cDNA for TCR alpha and beta chains was synthesized from specific primers in the conserved constant-segment region. To control for contamination, every cDNA library carried two barcodes: a SMART-Mk sample barcode plus Illumina barcodes. Two successive PCR steps introduced TruSeq adapter sequences along with Illumina sample barcodes. Sequencing of the TCR alpha and beta cDNA libraries was done on the Illumina HiSeq platform using custom primers. The paper's processing steps were these. MiGEC processed the raw reads to extract unique molecular identifiers, while MiXCR was used to determine the CDR3 positions. Recombination models were inferred per individual with the repgenHMM and IGoR tools using an EM algorithm. Shared clonotypes were analyzed with the tcR package in R, and sharing was normalized by the product of cloneset sizes. To study raw recombination free of thymic and clonal selection effects, out-of-frame nonproductive sequences were analyzed. Clones were called with MiXCR by TCRdb after fastp trimmed the public reads at Q25, and only in-frame beta chains were retained. For every CDR3 protein sequence, its rows merge into one entry that carries the most common genes and DNA. TCRdb, rather than the study authors, made the V and J calls. Here the sample has 500,000 or so distinct CDR3 sequences; 13% to 15% occur a single time. The top ten constitute 0.98% of the sample.

General conclusions and limits of the study: Zero-insertion analyses could be partly confounded by invariant T cells such as MAIT and iNKT, though diverse VJ usage argued against such confounding for most clonotypes. Excess twin sharing in beta out-of-frame sequences was weaker because fewer shared sequences lowered the signal-to-noise ratio. Because the same donors could not be followed over many years, conclusions were based on cross-sectional statistical analysis. In monozygotic twins, recombination models systematically underestimated out-of-frame TCR alpha sharing, but the models matched the sharing seen between unrelated individuals. Compared with coincidental sharing between unrelated individuals, out-of-frame TCR alpha sequences shared between twins showed an excess of sequences with low generation probability. Fewer insertions were carried by abundant cord blood beta clonotypes; a weaker similar trend was observed in young adult naive repertoires, while no such trend was observed in memory repertoires.

Ends trimmed: V by 4 bases, J by 1 base; bases unmatched to a gene: 6. Its CDR3 holds 16 amino acids, cysteine through phenylalanine. The retained sequence is limited to the CDR3, 48 bases, with the frame set at the first base. CDR1 MNHEY and CDR2 SMNVEV are derived from the germline V gene (reference sequence). Only healthy Caucasian donors were included. Three pairs of female monozygotic twins, all aged roughly 18 to 30 years, made up the twin cohort. Positive isolation kits from Invitrogen were used to isolate CD4+ and CD8+ T cell populations. This sample also belongs to another study, concerning yellow fever vaccine responses in identical twins. The second study, in turn, reports: According to the authors, in identical twins the way T cells responded to vaccination appeared partly convergent and partly personalized. The study precisely tracked vaccine-responding T cell clones in identical twins.

The chain is encoded by TRBV27 joined to TRBJ2-2; TRBD1 aligns with 7 central bases. The receptor's source is a woman under 30 in good health. The sequenced sample was CD4+ T cells sorted from blood. The CDR3 region reads CASSYKGALNTGELFF. The sequenced DNA: TGTGCCAGCAGTTACAAGGGGGCGCTGAACACCGGGGAGCTGTTTTTT.